The clone carrying this T cell receptor (beta chain) occurred a few times. Its cognate antigen is unknown. The PCR made use of 60 Vbeta and 13 Jbeta primers. Sequencing was performed with immunoSEQ multiplex PCR; in TCRdb, only in-frame clones are kept and a portion is missing. The sample carries 150,000 to 200,000 clones, around four fifths recorded once. Trimming cost V 5 bases and J 5 bases, with 12 bases left between them. Germline CDR1 reads LNHDA; CDR2 reads SQIVND (reference sequence). The CDR3 consists of 13 residues. The record originates from a study of cytomegalovirus exposure and HLA in healthy donors. The wider study: From donors who were HLA-typed, an early data release held approximately 91 million unique TCRs.

Findings of the study overall: Approximately 160 TCR beta chains were listed as cytomegalovirus-associated. Later analysis suggested most CMV-associated TCR beta chains were HLA-restricted.

This sequence originates from a woman in her forties or fifties in good health and CMV-seronegative. The gene calls are TRBV19 and TRBJ1-1; D is undetermined. Sequences were obtained from PBMCs. The DNA for the CDR3 is TGTGCCAGTAGTCAACGAGTTGCGACTGAAGCTTTCTTT. Protein sequence: CASSQRVATEAFF. The full variable domain, in which reference TRBV19 and TRBJ1-1 provide the parts outside the CDR3, is DGGITQSPKYLFRKEGQNVTLSCEQNLNHDAMYWYRQDPGQGLRLIYYSQIVNDFQKGDIAEGYSVSREKKESFPLTVTSAQKNPTAFYLCASSQRVATEAFFGQGTRLTVV.